One sample yielded the 16 T cell receptor beta chains listed below, sequenced in a study of beta chain features in type 1 diabetes (dated by TCRdb to 2016 to 2019). Study-wide conclusions, independent of this receptor: A moderate but significant shortening of TCRB CDR3 length was observed in type 1 diabetes patients in all four CD4+ subsets.

Libraries came from the immunoSEQ multiplex PCR assay. The entire isolated RNA was reverse transcribed using the High Capacity cDNA Reverse Transcription Kit, and thus expressed TCRB transcripts were sequenced. As stored in TCRdb, this immuneACCESS dataset retains in-frame rearrangements with V and J assigned. A fraction of the clones does not appear; measured against another copy, unresolved V genes explain less than half of the discrepancy, and the remainder lacks a known reason. This sample gives about 650,000 clones in total; roughly 12% of them show up just once. The leading ten clones occupy more than 0.095% of the sample. Antigens for these TCRs are unknown. The sequenced sample consisted of naive CD4+ T cells from blood. What the cell subset or site label conveys for this sample: true naive CD4+ T cells. The source of these receptors is a young man with type 1 diabetes.

The genes are TRBV29-1 and TRBJ1-5; possibly TRBD1 for D (5 bases). Germline V gene data show CDR1 as SQVTM and CDR2 as ANQGSEA. The CDR3 length is 12 residues. V lost 4 bases to trimming and J lost 3 bases, with 7 bases between them. CDR3: CSVGDYNQPQHF. CDR3 sequence (DNA): TGCAGCGTTGGGGACTACAATCAGCCCCAGCATTTT.

This clone occurred a few times. The chain carries TRBV4-3 and TRBJ2-2; no firm D call. The germline V gene encodes CDR1 LGHNA and CDR2 YSLEER. The CDR3 totals 18 residues. V lost 3 bases to trimming and J lost 5 bases, with 22 bases between them. CDR3 sequence (DNA): TGCGCCAGCAGCCACCCCGTTCGGCCAGATGCAAAAACCGGGGAGCTGTTTTTT. Its translation is CASSHPVRPDAKTGELFF.

This clone came up a few times. This chain joins TRBV5-1 and TRBJ2-2; D tentatively fits TRBD1 or TRBD2 (5 bases each). The CDR3 covers 15 residues. In germline, CDR1 is SGHRS, CDR2 YFSETQ. With 3 bases removed from V and 9 bases from J, the gap between germline ends came to 18 bases. The CDR3 here is CASSSAQLGDRELFF. For the CDR3, the DNA is TGCGCCAGCAGCTCTGCCCAGCTGGGGGACCGGGAGCTGTTTTTT. Full variable domain (remainder filled in from reference TRBV5-1 and TRBJ2-2): KAGVTQTPRYLIKTRGQQVTLSCSPISGHRSVSWYQQTPGQGLQFLFEYFSETQRNKGNFPGRFSGRQFSNSRSEMNVSTLELGDSALYLCASSSAQLGDRELFFGEGSRLTVL.

This chain uses TRBV29-1 with TRBJ2-5; possibly TRBD1 for D (6 bases). This CDR3 contains 13 residues. Trimming removed 3 bases from V and 1 base from J, with 9 bases in between. Germline CDR1 reads SQVTM; CDR2 reads ANQGSEA. The CDR3 protein is CSVERRGQETQYF. DNA for the CDR3: TGCAGCGTTGAGCGCAGGGGCCAAGAGACCCAGTACTTC.

In its sample, this clone was seen a few times. The V call is TRBV5-6, the J call TRBJ1-2, with 7 bases identical to TRBD1. V lost 7 bases, J lost 6 bases, and 9 bases stayed unmatched. Germline CDR1 SGHDT, CDR2 YYEEEE. The CDR3 loop spans 13 amino acids. CDR3 loop: CASRIDRDHGYTF. The CDR3 nucleotides are TGTGCCAGCCGAATAGACAGGGATCATGGCTACACCTTC. Full variable domain (missing parts from reference TRBV5-6 and TRBJ1-2): DAGVTQSPTHLIKTRGQQVTLRCSPKSGHDTVSWYQQALGQGPQFIFQYYEEEERQRGNFPDRFSGHQFPNYSSELNVNALLLGDSALYLCASRIDRDHGYTFGSGTRLTVV.

The CDR3, as DNA: TGTGCCAGCTCACCACGGGCGGGGACTCAAGAGACCCAGTACTTC. Protein sequence: CASSPRAGTQETQYF. J is TRBJ2-5 and V is TRBV18, with D possibly matching TRBD2 (6 bases). The CDR3 has 15 amino acids. Germline V lookup: CDR1 KGHSH, CDR2 LQKENI. V was clipped by 1 base and J by 2 bases, with 11 bases between them.

The rearrangement links TRBV6-6 to TRBJ2-6, with no clear D. CDR3 length: 16 residues. Germline V CDR1 and CDR2: MNHNY, SVGAGI (reference sequence). With 6 bases removed from V and 2 bases from J, the gap between germline ends came to 14 bases. CDR3 sequence reads: CASSKWVQTGANVLTF. The CDR3 DNA follows: TGTGCCAGCAGCAAATGGGTTCAAACTGGGGCCAACGTCCTGACTTTC.

The chain employs TRBV28 and TRBJ2-2; D is undetermined. The CDR3 length is 11 residues. Germline lookup yields CDR1 MDHEN and CDR2 SYDVKM. V was clipped by 7 bases and J by 4 bases, with 4 bases between them. DNA of the CDR3: TGTGCCAGCATAGCCACCGGGGAGCTGTTTTTT. This encodes CASIATGELFF. Based on the CDR3 plus reference TRBV28 and TRBJ2-2, the full variable domain is DVKVTQSSRYLVKRTGEKVFLECVQDMDHENMFWYRQDPGLGLRLIYFSYDVKMKEKGDIPEGYSVSREKKERFSLILESASTNQTSMYLCASIATGELFFGEGSRLTVL.

This clone was seen a few times. The rearrangement uses TRBV19 and TRBJ1-5, with D perhaps TRBD1 (5 bases). The CDR3 consists of 15 residues. V was pared by 3 bases and J by 5 bases, with 14 bases between. The germline gives CDR1 LNHDA, CDR2 SQIVND (reference sequence). In DNA, the CDR3 is TGTGCCAGTAGTATCGGCAGGGAAGAAGATCAGCCCCAGCATTTT. This encodes CASSIGREEDQPQHF.

This clone occurred a few times. J is TRBJ1-4 and V is TRBV5-1; D not certain. The CDR3 spans 16 residues. The germline CDR1 and CDR2 sequences are SGHRS and YFSETQ. With 0 bases removed from V and 4 bases from J, the gap between germline ends came to 13 bases. Here the CDR3 DNA reads TGCGCCAGCAGCTTGGCTTCGGCGGGCGGTAATGAAAAACTGTTTTTT. It yields the protein CASSLASAGGNEKLFF.

This clone has only a few counts. J is TRBJ1-6 and V is TRBV4-3; a weak D match, TRBD1 (5 bases). The CDR3 is made up of 16 amino acids. Trimming cost V 4 bases and J 8 bases, with 18 bases left between them. Germline CDR1 reads LGHNA; CDR2 reads YSLEER. Here the CDR3 DNA reads TGCGCCAGCAGCCCGGGGCTGGGCGACGGAGATTCACCCCTCCACTTT. Protein product: CASSPGLGDGDSPLHF.

A few counts support this clone. The V call is TRBV6-1, the J call TRBJ1-1; 7 nucleotides align to TRBD1. With V trimmed by 6 bases and J by 8 bases, 3 bases remained unmatched. The CDR3 has 11 amino acids. Germline V gene sequence: CDR1 MNHNS, CDR2 SASEGT. The CDR3 coding sequence is TGTGCCAGCAGGTGGACAGGAGAAGCTTTCTTT. The encoded protein is CASRWTGEAFF.

This clone was found a few times. The genes are TRBV7-2 and TRBJ1-4; TRBD1 matches 8 bases. This CDR3 is 17 amino acids long. Trimming removed 0 bases from V and 7 bases from J; junction bases left unmatched: 10. In germline, CDR1 is SGHTA, CDR2 FQGNSA. The CDR3 reads CASSLAYDRGGGEKLFF. CDR3 DNA: TGTGCCAGCAGCTTAGCCTATGACAGGGGCGGGGGTGAAAAACTGTTTTTT.

This clone was counted only a few times. The chain has TRBV13 and TRBJ2-7; possibly TRBD1 or TRBD2 for D (6 bases each). V lost 5 bases to trimming and J lost 4 bases, with 12 bases between them. This CDR3 contains 13 residues. The V gene's germline CDR1 is PRHDT and CDR2 FYEKMQ (reference sequence). The CDR3 nucleotides read TGTGCCAGCAGCCGGGGGACACCGTACGAGCAGTACTTC. Translating gives CASSRGTPYEQYF.

The V call is TRBV7-2, the J call TRBJ2-3, with 7 bases lining up with TRBD1. The CDR3 runs to 17 residues. J lost 0 bases, V lost 0 bases, and 6 bases had no gene match. CDR1 and CDR2 from the germline V gene are SGHTA and FQGNSA. The CDR3 sequence: CASSLARGDSSTDTQYF. The CDR3 region has the DNA TGTGCCAGCAGCTTAGCGCGAGGGGACAGTAGCACAGATACGCAGTATTTT.

This clone was seen a few times. V and J are TRBV9 and TRBJ1-6; unclear D gene. Trimming cost V 4 bases and J 7 bases, with 21 bases left between them. The CDR3 covers 17 residues. CDR1 and CDR2 (germline): SGDLS, YYNGEE. The CDR3 region has the DNA TGTGCCAGCAGCTCCTCAGGACCCAGGAGCTACAATTCACCCCTCCACTTT. Translated: CASSSSGPRSYNSPLHF.